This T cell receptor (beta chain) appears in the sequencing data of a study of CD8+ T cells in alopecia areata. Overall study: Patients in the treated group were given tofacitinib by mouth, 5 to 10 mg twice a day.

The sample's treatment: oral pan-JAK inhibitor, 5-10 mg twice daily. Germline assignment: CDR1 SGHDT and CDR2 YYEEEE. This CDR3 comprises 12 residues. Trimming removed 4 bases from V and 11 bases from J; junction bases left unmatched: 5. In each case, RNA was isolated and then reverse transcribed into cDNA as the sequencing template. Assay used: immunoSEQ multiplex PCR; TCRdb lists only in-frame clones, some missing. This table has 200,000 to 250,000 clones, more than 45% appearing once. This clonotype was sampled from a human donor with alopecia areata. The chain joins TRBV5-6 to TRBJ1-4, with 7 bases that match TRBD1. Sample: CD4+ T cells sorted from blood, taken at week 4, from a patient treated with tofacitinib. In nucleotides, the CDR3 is TGTGCCAGCAGCGGGGACAGTATGAAACTGTTTTTT. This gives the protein CASSGDSMKLFF.